This T cell receptor (beta chain) emerged from a study of CD4 T cells in relation to SARS-CoV-2 and coronaviruses. At the level of the study: Shared crossreactive spike epitopes were mapped to their HLA restriction. Study conclusions and caveats: In roughly 65% of donors, memory CD4+ clonotypes crossrecognized SARS-CoV-2 and at least one common cold coronavirus spike.

Libraries were prepared by immunoSEQ multiplex PCR; TCRdb keeps only in-frame clonotypes and omits some of them. The sample lists some 65,000 clones, around 87% occurring once. Unexposed donor CD4+ T cells date from about 2010-2018, before the COVID-19 pandemic. Naive and memory CD4+ T cells came from enriched cryopreserved PBMCs. To note about this clone: Its matching antigen is unknown.

There are 15 residues in the CDR3. CDR1 and CDR2 from the germline V gene are SGHRS and YFSETQ. V dropped 7 bases and J dropped 5 bases, with 22 bases sitting between them. The TCR originated in a human donor in good health. What was sequenced was memory CD4+ T cells from PBMCs. The chain uses TRBV5-1 and TRBJ2-7; either TRBD1 or TRBD2 may fit D (7 bases each). CDR3 coding DNA: TGCGCCAGCGGACCGTGGGAGGGGGCTCCGGACGAGCAGTACTTC. This translates into CASGPWEGAPDEQYF.